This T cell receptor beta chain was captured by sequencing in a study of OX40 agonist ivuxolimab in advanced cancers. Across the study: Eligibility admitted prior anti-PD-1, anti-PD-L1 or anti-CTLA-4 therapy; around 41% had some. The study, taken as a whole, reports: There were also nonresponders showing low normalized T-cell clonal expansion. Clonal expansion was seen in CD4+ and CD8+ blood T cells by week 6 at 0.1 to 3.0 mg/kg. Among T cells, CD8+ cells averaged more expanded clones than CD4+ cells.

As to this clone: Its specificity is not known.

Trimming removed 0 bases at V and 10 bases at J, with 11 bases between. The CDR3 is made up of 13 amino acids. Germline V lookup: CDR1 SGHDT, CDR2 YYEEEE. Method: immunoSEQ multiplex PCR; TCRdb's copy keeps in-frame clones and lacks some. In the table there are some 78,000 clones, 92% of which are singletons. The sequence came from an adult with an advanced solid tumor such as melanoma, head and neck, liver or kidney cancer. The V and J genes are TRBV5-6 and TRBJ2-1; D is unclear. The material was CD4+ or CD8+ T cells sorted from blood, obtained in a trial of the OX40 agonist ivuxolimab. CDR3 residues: CASSLAAVGEQFF. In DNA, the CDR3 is TGTGCCAGCAGCTTGGCAGCCGTCGGGGAGCAGTTCTTC.